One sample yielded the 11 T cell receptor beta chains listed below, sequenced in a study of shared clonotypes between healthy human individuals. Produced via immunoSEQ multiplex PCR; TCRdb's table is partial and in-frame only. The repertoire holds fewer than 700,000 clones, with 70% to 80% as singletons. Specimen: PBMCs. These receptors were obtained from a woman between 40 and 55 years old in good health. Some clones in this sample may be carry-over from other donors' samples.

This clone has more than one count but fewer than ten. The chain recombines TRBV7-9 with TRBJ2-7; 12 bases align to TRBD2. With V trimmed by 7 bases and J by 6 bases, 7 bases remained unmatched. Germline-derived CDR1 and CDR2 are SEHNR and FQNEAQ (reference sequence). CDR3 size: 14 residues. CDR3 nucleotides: TGTGCCAGCACCCGACTAGCGGGAGTCGGCGAGCAGTACTTC. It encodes CASTRLAGVGEQYF.

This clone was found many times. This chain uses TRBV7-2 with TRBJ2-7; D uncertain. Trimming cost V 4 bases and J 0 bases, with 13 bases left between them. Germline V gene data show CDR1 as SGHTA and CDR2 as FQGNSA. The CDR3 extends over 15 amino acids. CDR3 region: CASSSWVGSSYEQYF. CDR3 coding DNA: TGTGCCAGCAGCTCGTGGGTGGGCAGCTCCTACGAGCAGTACTTC.

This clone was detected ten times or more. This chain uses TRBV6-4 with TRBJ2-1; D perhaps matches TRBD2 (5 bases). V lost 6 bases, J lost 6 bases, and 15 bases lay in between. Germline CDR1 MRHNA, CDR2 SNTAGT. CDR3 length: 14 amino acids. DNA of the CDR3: TGTGCCAGCAGCCTAACCATTGAGGGCAATGAGCAGTTCTTC. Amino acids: CASSLTIEGNEQFF.

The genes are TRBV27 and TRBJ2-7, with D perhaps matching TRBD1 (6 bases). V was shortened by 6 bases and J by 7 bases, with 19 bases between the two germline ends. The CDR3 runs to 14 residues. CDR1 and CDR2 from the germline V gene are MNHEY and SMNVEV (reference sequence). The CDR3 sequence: CASSSRQDSWEQYF. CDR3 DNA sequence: TGTGCCAGCAGCTCAAGACAGGACTCCTGGGAGCAGTACTTC.

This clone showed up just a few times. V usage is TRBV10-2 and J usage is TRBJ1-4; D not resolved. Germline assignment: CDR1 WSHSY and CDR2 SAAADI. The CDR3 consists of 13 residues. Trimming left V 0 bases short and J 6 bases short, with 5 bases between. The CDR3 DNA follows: TGCGCCAGCAGTGAGTCGTTTCATGAAAAACTGTTTTTT. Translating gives CASSESFHEKLFF.

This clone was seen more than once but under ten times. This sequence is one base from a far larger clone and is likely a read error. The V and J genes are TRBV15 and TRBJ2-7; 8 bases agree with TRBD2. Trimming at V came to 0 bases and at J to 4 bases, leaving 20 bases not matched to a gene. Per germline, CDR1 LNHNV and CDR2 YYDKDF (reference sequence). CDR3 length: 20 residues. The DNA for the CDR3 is TGTGCCACCAGCAGAGACAGGGATTGGGTAGCGGGACCACATCGGTACGAGCAGTACTTC. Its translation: CATSRDRDWVAGPHRYEQYF.

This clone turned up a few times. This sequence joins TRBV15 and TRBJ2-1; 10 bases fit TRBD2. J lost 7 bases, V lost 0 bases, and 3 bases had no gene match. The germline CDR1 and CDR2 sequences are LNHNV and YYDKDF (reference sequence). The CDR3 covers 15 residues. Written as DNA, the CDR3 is TGTGCCACCAGCAGAGACCCTAGCGGGAGTAATGAGCAGTTCTTC. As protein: CATSRDPSGSNEQFF.

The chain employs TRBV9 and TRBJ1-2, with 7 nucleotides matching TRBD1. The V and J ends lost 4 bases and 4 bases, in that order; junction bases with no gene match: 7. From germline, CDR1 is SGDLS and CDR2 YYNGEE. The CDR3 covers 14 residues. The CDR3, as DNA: TGTGCCAGCAGCCCAAGGACAGGTCCCTATGGCTACACCTTC. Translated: CASSPRTGPYGYTF.

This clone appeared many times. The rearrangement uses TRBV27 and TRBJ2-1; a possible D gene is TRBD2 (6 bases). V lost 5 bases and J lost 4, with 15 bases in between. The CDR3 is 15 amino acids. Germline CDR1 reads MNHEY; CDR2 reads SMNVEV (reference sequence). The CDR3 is CASSPQQRAYNEQFF. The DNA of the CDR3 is TGTGCCAGCAGTCCCCAACAGCGGGCTTACAATGAGCAGTTCTTC.

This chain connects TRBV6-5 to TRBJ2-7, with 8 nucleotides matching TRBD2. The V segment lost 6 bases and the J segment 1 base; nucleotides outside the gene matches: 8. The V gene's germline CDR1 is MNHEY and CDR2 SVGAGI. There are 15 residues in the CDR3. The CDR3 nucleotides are TGTGCCAGCAGACAGACTAGCGCCAGGTCCTACGAGCAGTACTTC. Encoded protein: CASRQTSARSYEQYF.

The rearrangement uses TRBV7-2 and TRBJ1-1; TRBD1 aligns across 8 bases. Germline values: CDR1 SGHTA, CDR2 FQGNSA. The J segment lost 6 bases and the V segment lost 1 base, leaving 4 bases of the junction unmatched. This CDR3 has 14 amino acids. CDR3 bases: TGTGCCAGCAGCTTAGTCTCACAGGGGGCTGAAGCTTTCTTT. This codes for CASSLVSQGAEAFF.